This T cell receptor beta chain was recorded in a study of T-cell memory formation after mild COVID-19. The study's findings and limits: Balance between CD4 and CD8 was seen in clones contracting day 15 to 85, and a CD4+ lean was seen in later expanders.

TCR alpha and TCR beta cDNA libraries carrying sample barcodes and UMIs came from 5'RACE with constant-segment primers. TCRdb analysed the 5' RACE reads with MiXCR anew, one entry per CDR3 protein. Of about 270,000 distinct CDR3 sequences listed, around 15% were seen once; the top ten hold less than 30%. This clonotype was recorded many times. Its target is not known. The germline V gene encodes CDR1 SGDLS and CDR2 YYNGEE. The CDR3 has 18 amino acids. The V segment lost 3 bases and the J segment 3 bases; nucleotides outside the gene matches: 15. The material sequenced was PBMCs or a T cell subset sorted from them (not recorded which). V gene TRBV9 combines with J gene TRBJ2-3; 8 positions match TRBD1. The TCR originated in a man aged 18 to 35 who had mild COVID-19 (a few samples of this study predate the infection). Cell type and time point are not known. CDR3 sequence (DNA): TGTGCCAGCAGCGCAGGTCTCCTCGGCAGGGGGCAAACAGATACGCAGTATTTT. Its translation is CASSAGLLGRGQTDTQYF.